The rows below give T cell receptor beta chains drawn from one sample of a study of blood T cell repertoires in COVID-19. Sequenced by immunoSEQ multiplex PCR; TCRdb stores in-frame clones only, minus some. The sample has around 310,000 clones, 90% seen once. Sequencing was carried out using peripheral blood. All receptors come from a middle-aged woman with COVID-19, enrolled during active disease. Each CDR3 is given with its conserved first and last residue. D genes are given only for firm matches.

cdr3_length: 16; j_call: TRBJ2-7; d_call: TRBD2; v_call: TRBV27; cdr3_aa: CASSSRLAGVPREQYF; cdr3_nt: TGTGCCAGCAGTTCCCGACTAGCGGGGGTTCCTAGGGAGCAGTACTTC
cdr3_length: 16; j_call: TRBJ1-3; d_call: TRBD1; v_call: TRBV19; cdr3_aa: CASSTERTGAGNTIYF; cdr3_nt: TGTGCCAGTAGTACGGAAAGGACAGGGGCTGGAAACACCATATATTTT
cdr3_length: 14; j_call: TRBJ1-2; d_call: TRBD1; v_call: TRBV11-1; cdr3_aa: CASSITTGRTGYTF; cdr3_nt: TGTGCCAGCAGCATTACGACAGGGAGGACTGGCTACACCTTC
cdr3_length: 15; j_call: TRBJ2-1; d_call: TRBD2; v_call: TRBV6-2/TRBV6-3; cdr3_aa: CASSYSAGGYNEQFF; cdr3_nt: TGTGCCAGCAGTTACTCAGCGGGGGGGTACAATGAGCAGTTCTTC
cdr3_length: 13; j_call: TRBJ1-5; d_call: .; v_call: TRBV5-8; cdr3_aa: CASSLGTGQPQHF; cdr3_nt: TGTGCCAGCAGCTTGGGTACAGGTCAGCCCCAGCATTTT
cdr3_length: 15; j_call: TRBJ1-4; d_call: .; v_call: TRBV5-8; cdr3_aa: CASSLGVRTPLQLFF; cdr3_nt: TGTGCCAGCAGCTTGGGAGTCCGGACACCACTTCAACTGTTTTTT
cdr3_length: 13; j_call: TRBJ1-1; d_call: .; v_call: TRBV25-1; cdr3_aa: CASSVSGRYEAFF; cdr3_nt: TGTGCCAGCAGTGTTTCCGGGAGATATGAAGCTTTCTTT
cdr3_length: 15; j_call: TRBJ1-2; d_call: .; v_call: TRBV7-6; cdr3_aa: CASLRDLAGTGGYTF; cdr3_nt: TGTGCCAGTCTCCGGGATCTCGCCGGAACGGGTGGCTACACCTTC
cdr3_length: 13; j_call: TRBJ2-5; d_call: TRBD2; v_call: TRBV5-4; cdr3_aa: CASRAGYGETQYF; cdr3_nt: TGTGCCAGCAGAGCGGGATATGGAGAGACCCAGTACTTC
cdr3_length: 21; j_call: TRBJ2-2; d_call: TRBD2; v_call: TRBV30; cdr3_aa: CAWSGRWGSNTAGADTGELFF; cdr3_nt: TGTGCCTGGAGTGGTCGGTGGGGGAGTAATACGGCGGGAGCGGACACCGGGGAGCTGTTTTTT